This T cell receptor beta chain was found in a study of cytomegalovirus exposure and HLA in healthy donors (dated by TCRdb to between 2016 and 2019). The study in broad terms: An earlier analysis of some 600 of the donors reported roughly 300 Gb of sequence data and 90 million to 120 million unique TCR beta sequences obtained from 150 million to 200 million T cells. The aim of the study was to test whether cataloging public T cell receptors could identify signatures of past pathogen exposure. Donor age, sex, ethnicity and CMV serostatus were compiled alongside the repertoire data. To predict cytomegalovirus infection status, the study combined high-throughput TCR immunosequencing, statistical association of individual TCRs with disease status, and machine learning. In the later analysis, no new phenotypic data were used to find candidate immune exposures; instead, reliance was placed on TCR beta sequences and their occurrence across donors. An earlier analysis of fewer than 700 of the donors applied high-throughput TCR beta sequencing to assess whether each TCR beta V gene segment acted as functional or pseudogenic. The T cell repertoires of 700 or so subjects were profiled by immunosequencing and related to cytomegalovirus serostatus. Around 320 gigabases of sequencing data and tens of millions of unique TCR sequences were included in an early release covering several hundred HLA-typed donors. In a later genetic analysis, genome-wide SNP genotypes for about three fifths of the roughly 670 donors were used, and that subset was treated as a discovery cohort. The genetic ancestry cluster associated with self-reported Caucasian donors included around four fifths of the roughly 400 genotyped donors. Typing coverage differed by locus: A, B, C, DRB1 and DQB1 were typed in about 629-640 donors, DQA1 in roughly 510, DPA1 in nearly 610, and DPB1 in around 490. Along with the 666-subject first cohort, a separate validation cohort of around 110 different subjects was used. All discovery cohort repertoires had been generated using a single sequencing platform. Across around 400 genotyped donors of the cohort, an average of roughly 250,000 unique TCR beta nucleotide sequences per donor were sequenced, and roughly 20% of those sequences were non-productive. In a later analysis, previously published TCR beta repertoires from several hundred donors were re-analyzed and high-resolution HLA genotyping was added so that TCR occurrence patterns could be studied. Four to six DR-DQ haplotypes were handled as single units for association and clustering, since linkage in the cohort was strong. Both class I and class II loci were covered by HLA typing, at four-digit resolution. Paper-wide results and their limitations: In both the original and validation cohorts, the classifier was reported to diagnose cytomegalovirus status with high specificity and sensitivity. Because some donors lacked HLA typing at each locus, the association tests relied only on the typed subset. The authors suggested that the approach could potentially be generalized to other disease states and immunological phenotypes. A further reported finding was that TCR beta sequences accurately predicted the HLA-A and HLA-B alleles for most subjects in the first cohort. Some IMGT-functional V segments, including TRBV6-2 and TRBV6-3, could not be told apart with the 87-base-pair reads, so those segments were excluded. Linkage disequilibrium might explain the correlated functional status among segregating V segments, but an unknown experimental factor could not be ruled out. A later analysis found that most CMV-associated TCR beta chains appeared HLA-restricted, with HLA associations seemingly driven largely by CMV exposure. In a later analysis, TCR association rates were found to vary across HLA loci, with the most associated TCRs seen for DRB1 alleles and the fewest for HLA-C alleles. The sequencing pipeline was judged likely to have produced a cluster of highly shared sequence variants as a technical artifact. According to a later genetic analysis, donors in an Asian-associated ancestry cluster had fewer N-insertions in productive TCRs than the approximately 670-donor mean. Compared with equally common non-associated chains, HLA-associated TCR beta chains in a later analysis were more clonally expanded and had lower generation probabilities. While some public TCRs were present in many individuals, most TCR sequences turned up only very rarely across donors. Several of the top co-occurrence clusters appeared to be linked to parvovirus B19, influenza, CMV and Epstein-Barr virus, according to a later analysis. In a later analysis, around 17,000 TCR beta sequences were associated with specific HLA alleles at a false discovery rate of 0.05. The study listed over 150 TCR beta chains as associated with cytomegalovirus. This cohort had only TCR beta chains sequenced, and the lack of alpha or paired-chain data limited which features could be detected. When HLA alleles, especially DR and DQ, strongly co-occurred, attributing TCR associations to individual alleles was difficult. V-gene and J-gene trimming of TCR beta chains was associated with a missense DCLRE1C variant in a later genetic analysis, and the association was replicated in an independent cohort. Three of the identified cytomegalovirus-associated TCR beta chains were confirmed in vitro to be specific for cytomegalovirus antigens. Because counts were too low, about 15 rarely observed V segments, including chromosome 9 orphons, were left out of the earlier analysis of 500 to 750 of the donors. The presence/absence analyses assumed that sequencing depth was roughly uniform across donors, and that assumption may not be true. For the cohort, immune exposure information was limited to CMV serostatus. Broadly in line with IMGT annotations, most TCR beta V segments showed up in productive rearrangements about 87% or about 30% of the time in an earlier analysis of some 590 of the donors.

Receptor libraries were prepared by the immunoSEQ multiplex PCR assay. A mixture of 60 forward primers for TCR Vbeta segments and 13 reverse primers for TCR Jbeta segments was used in the multiplex PCR. Amplification of the CDR3 region of rearranged TCR beta genes was performed with a multiplex PCR assay on genomic DNA. On the Illumina HiSeq System, the amplified TCR beta libraries were sequenced as 87-base-pair reads. On the authors' methods: A later analysis tallied tens of millions of unique TCR beta chains across the approximately 670 repertoires, and some 10 million of those chains were shared by two or more donors. To remove PCR and sequencing errors, raw reads were error-corrected and collapsed into unique sequences using a nearest-neighbor algorithm that merged closely related sequences. Alignment of CDR3 sequences to IMGT reference sequences was used to assign V, D and J gene segments. For a sequence to be retained, a match of at least six nucleotides was required to both a V gene segment and a J gene segment. A rearrangement counted as productive if the CDR3 had no stop codons and remained in frame with V and J, and every other rearrangement counted as non-productive. Following IMGT convention, CDR3 was defined as the stretch from the second conserved V-encoded cysteine to the conserved J-encoded phenylalanine. Sequences without an unambiguous match to a single V gene segment were excluded from the earlier analysis of over 500 of the donors. An earlier analysis of a few hundred of the donors classified V segments as functional when productive rearrangements were above 56.7% and as segregating when the standard deviation between donors was above 5%. A statistical classification framework was built for diagnosing cytomegalovirus status from the catalog of TCR beta chain sequences. A later analysis assigned V and J genes by comparing TCR nucleotide sequences with IMGT/GENE-DB human TR gene sequences. Using the TCRdist pipeline, a later analysis assigned CDR3 sequences along with most-parsimonious VDJ recombination scenarios. In a later analysis, each TCR beta chain was defined by its CDR3 amino acid sequence together with its V-gene family, and reads lacking a unique V-gene family were excluded. As a way to deal with suspected cross-contamination and a sequencing artifact, a later analysis dropped approximately 590 nucleotide sequences that were highly shared and had low generation probability. For each public chain, a later analysis derived a clonal expansion index from normalized ranks of inferred template counts within each repertoire. A later analysis computed generation probabilities with a VDJ recombination model fitted to out-of-frame rearrangements, and checked the results against IGoR. A later analysis scored TCR-TCR, TCR-HLA and TCR-CMV co-occurrence with hypergeometric tests, applying a repertoire-size bias correction to TCR pairs. A later analysis estimated false discovery rates by permuting HLA or CMV assignments 20 times. A later analysis grouped co-occurring TCRs with DBSCAN, adding TCRdist sequence similarity when clustering within HLA-allele-positive subsets. Repertoires with fewer than 30,000 or more than 120,000 public chains, plus five repertoires with anomalous nucleotide sharing, were excluded from co-occurrence clustering. TCRdb took over this immuneACCESS table, retaining in-frame rearrangements with V and J assigned. Such tables are incomplete; in checked studies, under half of the missing clones stem from an unresolved V gene, and the remainder is unexplained. D and trimming were read from the DNA, whereas the V and J calls and clone size are those reported in that table. A total of some 110,000 clones appear in this sample, around 61% of them only once. The top ten constitute over 2% of the sample.

The junction shows trimming of 2 bases on V and 1 base on J, plus 6 bases between the germline ends. From the cysteine through the phenylalanine, the CDR3 covers 13 amino acids. The retained sequence is limited to the CDR3, 39 bases, with the frame set at the first base. As encoded in the germline V gene, CDR1 is SGHRS while CDR2 is YFSETQ. The cohort comprised hundreds of healthy bone marrow donors. Cohort members were all nominally healthy when sampled, although unrecorded immune exposures were likely present. The donor was CMV seronegative and belonged to the group of 350 to 400 seronegative cohort members. A peripheral blood sample was collected from each donor, and TCR beta sequencing was performed on peripheral blood mononuclear cells. Genomic DNA was extracted from the blood cell samples with the Qiagen DNeasy Blood Extraction Kit. This clone was observed a handful of times. The antigen this receptor binds is unknown. Base qualities are not recorded, but no much larger clone differs from it by a single base.

The sample consisted of PBMCs. The sequence derives from a woman younger than 45 in good health and CMV-seronegative. Here the chain combines TRBV5-1 and TRBJ1-1; matching of 5 bases hints at TRBD1 as the D gene. CDR3 loop: CASSFTGNTEAFF. The sequenced DNA: TGCGCCAGCAGCTTTACAGGGAACACTGAAGCTTTCTTT.